Listed below are T cell receptor beta chains from one sample, sequenced in a study of T cell responses to AZD1222 COVID-19 vaccine. The table came from immunoSEQ multiplex PCR; TCRdb's copy has only in-frame clones and leaves some out. The sample consists of 95,000 to 100,000 clones, 80% to 90% of them appearing once. The material was peripheral blood, obtained on day 0 of AZD1222 vaccination. These receptors were obtained from an adult in good health. Each CDR3 is given with its conserved first and last residue. Fields, in order: V gene, D gene, J gene, clone size, CDR3 DNA, CDR3 protein. A D gene is named only where the DNA matches it firmly. Expanded clones get a size class; other rows say once, few or many, or leave the size out.

V: TRBV6-6; D: TRBD2; J: TRBJ2-1; size: -; DNA: TGTGCCAGCAGCCGTATACTAGCGGGGGGCCCGAGTAGCTCCTACAATGAGCAGTTCTTC; CDR3: CASSRILAGGPSSSYNEQFF
V: TRBV5-1; D: -; J: TRBJ1-4; size: -; DNA: TGCGCCAGCAGCTTGGAACCCGGGCCCCAAAGGGAAAAACTGTTTTTT; CDR3: CASSLEPGPQREKLFF
V: TRBV25-1; D: TRBD1; J: TRBJ1-1; size: -; DNA: TGTGCCAGCAGGGGGACAGGGGGCACTGAAGCTTTCTTT; CDR3: CASRGTGGTEAFF
V: TRBV14; D: -; J: TRBJ1-2; size: -; DNA: TGTGCCAGCAGCCCTTCCGGGCGGGGGCGTAACGTTGGCTACACCTTC; CDR3: CASSPSGRGRNVGYTF
V: TRBV10-2; D: -; J: TRBJ1-5; size: -; DNA: TGCGCCAGCAGTCCCGACGGTTATAGCAATCAGCCCCAGCATTTT; CDR3: CASSPDGYSNQPQHF
V: TRBV5-6; D: -; J: TRBJ2-3; size: -; DNA: TGTGCCAGCAGCCAAAGACAGCTCGTCTATTTCCGTAGCACAGATACGCAGTATTTT; CDR3: CASSQRQLVYFRSTDTQYF
V: TRBV25-1; D: -; J: TRBJ2-2; size: -; DNA: TGTGCCAGCAGTGAAACGGGGGGCCTGGGGTCCGGGGAGCTGTTTTTT; CDR3: CASSETGGLGSGELFF
V: TRBV3-1/TRBV3-2; D: TRBD1; J: TRBJ2-1; size: once; DNA: TGTGCCAGCAGCCAAGAGCTCGAGGGGGCAGGTTACAATGAGCAGTTCTTC; CDR3: CASSQELEGAGYNEQFF
V: TRBV6-5; D: TRBD2; J: TRBJ2-7; size: once; DNA: TGTGCCAGCAGTCAGGGTGAGCGGGAGAACGAGCAGTACTTC; CDR3: CASSQGERENEQYF
V: TRBV5-6; D: -; J: TRBJ2-7; size: -; DNA: TGTGCCAGCAGCTTGAAGTACGAGCAGTACTTC; CDR3: CASSLKYEQYF
V: TRBV4-2; D: TRBD1; J: TRBJ1-5; size: -; DNA: TGTGCCAGCAGCCAAAGGAGGGGACAGGGGGCAGATCAGCCCCAGCATTTT; CDR3: CASSQRRGQGADQPQHF
V: TRBV7-9; D: -; J: TRBJ1-2; size: -; DNA: TGTGCCAGCAGCTTAGGGGCGGCTCCCTATGGCTACACCTTC; CDR3: CASSLGAAPYGYTF
V: TRBV19; D: TRBD1; J: TRBJ2-5; size: -; DNA: TGTGCCAGTAGTAGGGAGGGGACAGGGGCAGAGACCCAGTACTTC; CDR3: CASSREGTGAETQYF
V: TRBV5-1; D: TRBD2; J: TRBJ2-1; size: -; DNA: TGCGCCAGCAGCTTGGCCGGGGGAGGGACTAGGCTGTACAATGAGCAGTTCTTC; CDR3: CASSLAGGGTRLYNEQFF
V: TRBV7-9; D: -; J: TRBJ2-2; size: -; DNA: TGTGCCAGCAGCCTACCCAGGGCTCCCCCCGGGGAGCTGTTTTTT; CDR3: CASSLPRAPPGELFF
V: TRBV28; D: -; J: TRBJ1-2; size: -; DNA: TGTGCCACCCGTCGGGGAGGGCCCGGAGGCTACACCTTC; CDR3: CATRRGGPGGYTF
V: TRBV19; D: -; J: TRBJ1-4; size: once; DNA: TGTGCCAGTAATAGACAGATGGGTGAAAAACTGTTTTTT; CDR3: CASNRQMGEKLFF
V: TRBV11-2; D: -; J: TRBJ1-2; size: -; DNA: TGTGCCAGCAGCCCGGAACAGGGCGGCTATGGCTACACCTTC; CDR3: CASSPEQGGYGYTF
V: TRBV15; D: -; J: TRBJ1-5; size: -; DNA: TGTGCCACCAGCAACAGCGGTAGCAATCAGCCCCAGCATTTT; CDR3: CATSNSGSNQPQHF
V: TRBV6-2/TRBV6-3; D: -; J: TRBJ2-5; size: -; DNA: TGTGCCAGCAGTTACTGGACATCCCGAGGGGAGACCCAGTACTTC; CDR3: CASSYWTSRGETQYF
V: TRBV5-1; D: -; J: TRBJ1-2; size: -; DNA: TGCGCCAGCAGCCGGCGGGCAGGGTTAGACGATGGCTACACCTTC; CDR3: CASSRRAGLDDGYTF
V: TRBV9; D: -; J: TRBJ1-1; size: -; DNA: TGTGCCAGCAGCGGACAGGCGAACACTGAAGCTTTCTTT; CDR3: CASSGQANTEAFF
V: TRBV18; D: TRBD1; J: TRBJ1-6; size: -; DNA: TGTGCCAGCTCAGAAGCCGGGACAGGGGGTTCACCCCTCCACTTT; CDR3: CASSEAGTGGSPLHF
V: TRBV30; D: -; J: TRBJ2-7; size: -; DNA: TGTGCCTGGAGTGTACTGAACTACGAGCAGTACTTC; CDR3: CAWSVLNYEQYF